This T cell receptor beta chain was observed in a study of breast tumors, draining lymph nodes, adjacent tissues. Points from the study as a whole: Tumors had less TCR diversity than lymph nodes, more than nontumor tissue. Tumor T cell lymph node origin was a supported hypothesis, not proven. Tumor and nontumor repertoires were significantly more similar in luminal-like than in basal-like breast cancer. Findings are consistent with lymph node origin and intratumoral expansion of most tumor T cells.

Samples came from axillary lymph nodes draining the breast cancer. The sample holds many counts of this clonotype. Its specificity is unknown. TCRdb reprocessed the multiplex PCR reads via MiXCR and lists one record per CDR3 protein. The sample lists about 200,000 distinct CDR3 sequences, approximately 31% occurring once. Sequenced sample: axillary lymph node tissue. The clonotype comes from a female donor with breast cancer. Some clones in this sample may be carry-over from other donors' samples.

The CDR3 DNA reads TGTGCCACCAGCAGGACCTTAGGAACCTCCTACAATGAGCAGTTCTTC. This encodes CATSRTLGTSYNEQFF. The chain uses TRBV15 and TRBJ2-1; D not resolved. This CDR3 is built from 16 residues. V dropped 3 bases and J dropped 0 bases, with 12 bases sitting between them. The V gene's germline CDR1 is LNHNV and CDR2 YYDKDF (reference sequence).